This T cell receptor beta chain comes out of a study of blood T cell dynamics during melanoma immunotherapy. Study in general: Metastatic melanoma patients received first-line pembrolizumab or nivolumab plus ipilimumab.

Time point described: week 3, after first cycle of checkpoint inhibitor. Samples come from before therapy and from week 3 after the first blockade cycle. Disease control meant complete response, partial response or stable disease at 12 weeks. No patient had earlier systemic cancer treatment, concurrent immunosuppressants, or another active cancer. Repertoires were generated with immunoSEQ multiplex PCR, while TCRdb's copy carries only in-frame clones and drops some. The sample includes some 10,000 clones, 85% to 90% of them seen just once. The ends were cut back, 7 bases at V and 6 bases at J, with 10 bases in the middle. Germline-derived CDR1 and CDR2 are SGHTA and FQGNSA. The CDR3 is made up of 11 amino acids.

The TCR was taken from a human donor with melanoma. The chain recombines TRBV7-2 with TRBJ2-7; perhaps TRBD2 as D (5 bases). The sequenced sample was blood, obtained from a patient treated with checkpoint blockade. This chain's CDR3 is CASIQAGEQYF. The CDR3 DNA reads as TGTGCCAGCATCCAGGCGGGCGAGCAGTACTTC.